Below are 15 T cell receptor beta chains sequenced from a single sample in a study of blood T cell repertoires in COVID-19. Profiled with immunoSEQ multiplex PCR; TCRdb holds only in-frame clones, not every one. The sample holds 200,000 to 250,000 clones, 86% seen once. Sequencing was carried out using peripheral blood. Every receptor here comes from a woman aged 50 to 60 with COVID-19, enrolled during active disease.

The chain links TRBV5-6 to TRBJ2-7; D remains unclear. The CDR3 totals 11 residues. Germline-derived CDR1 and CDR2 are SGHDT and YYEEEE. The V end was cut by 3 bases, the J end by 2 bases, with 3 bases between. The DNA for the CDR3 is TGTGCCAGCAGCTCCACCTACGAGCAGTACTTC. This encodes CASSSTYEQYF.

The rearrangement uses TRBV19 and TRBJ2-7; perhaps TRBD1 as D (6 bases). There are 13 residues in the CDR3. Germline loops: CDR1 LNHDA, CDR2 SQIVND (reference sequence). Deletions cut 5 bases from V and 1 base from J, with 9 bases between. CDR3 nucleotides: TGTGCCAGTAGTCTCGGACAGTCCTACGAGCAGTACTTC. This sequence encodes CASSLGQSYEQYF.

The chain is built from TRBV7-9 and TRBJ1-2; the D gene is possibly TRBD1 (5 bases). Germline V lookup: CDR1 SEHNR, CDR2 FQNEAQ (reference sequence). The CDR3 contains 15 residues. Between the trimmed V and J ends, which lost 1 base and 8 bases, there was a span of 17 bases. CDR3 protein: CASSLEGQEWRGYTF. Written as DNA, the CDR3 is TGTGCCAGCAGCTTAGAGGGGCAGGAGTGGAGAGGCTACACCTTC. Complete variable domain (other parts from reference TRBV7-9 and TRBJ1-2): DTGVSQNPRHKITKRGQNVTFRCDPISEHNRLYWYRQTLGQGPEFLTYFQNEAQLEKSRLLSDRFSAERPKGSFSTLEIQRTEQGDSAMYLCASSLEGQEWRGYTFGSGTRLTVV.

The chain has TRBV11-3 and TRBJ2-2; 12 nucleotides agree with TRBD1. Germline loops: CDR1 SGHNT, CDR2 YENEEA. The CDR3 has 19 residues. V shed 5 bases and J 5 bases; nucleotides not matched to a gene: 15. The CDR3 nucleotides are TGTGCCAGCAGCAACCGGGACAGGGGGCGTTTGAGTAGGACCGGGGAGCTGTTTTTT. It yields the protein CASSNRDRGRLSRTGELFF.

This chain links TRBV9 with TRBJ1-5; TRBD1 matches 9 bases. Germline-derived CDR1 and CDR2 are SGDLS and YYNGEE. Trimming took 3 bases from V and 6 from J; bases not matched to a gene: 13. The CDR3 sequence is 17 residues long. In nucleotides, the CDR3 is TGTGCCAGCAGCGCTACGCTAGGGACAGGGAGATTTCAGCCCCAGCATTTT. Residues: CASSATLGTGRFQPQHF.

The chain couples TRBV27 to TRBJ2-7; 9 bases line up with TRBD1. V lost 5 bases, J lost 12 bases, and 23 bases stayed unmatched. The length of the CDR3 is 17 residues. In germline, CDR1 is MNHEY, CDR2 SMNVEV (reference sequence). The CDR3 loop reads CASSATLRDRARVDRYF. CDR3 nucleotides: TGTGCCAGCAGTGCAACACTCCGGGACAGGGCCCGGGTTGATCGGTACTTC.

V is TRBV6-5 and J is TRBJ1-4; 7 bases align to TRBD1. The CDR3 is 13 amino acids. The J segment lost 8 bases and the V segment lost 9 bases, leaving 9 bases of the junction unmatched. The V gene's germline CDR1 is MNHEY and CDR2 SVGAGI. The DNA of the CDR3 is TGTGCCAGTTTGACAGGGTCGAGCGAAAAACTGTTTTTT. As protein: CASLTGSSEKLFF.

This rearrangement joins TRBV19 to TRBJ2-1; TRBD2 aligns across 8 bases. Germline assignment: CDR1 LNHDA and CDR2 SQIVND (reference sequence). CDR3 size: 14 residues. The trim removed 7 bases at V and 4 bases at J, leaving 6 bases unmatched. CDR3 nucleotide sequence: TGTGCCAGTACGGTGCGGGGGGATTACAATGAGCAGTTCTTC. This sequence encodes CASTVRGDYNEQFF.

The rearrangement joins TRBV13 to TRBJ1-2; 9 bases are a match to TRBD1. Germline V gene data show CDR1 as PRHDT and CDR2 as FYEKMQ (reference sequence). Trimming at V came to 8 bases and at J to 5 bases, leaving 3 bases not matched to a gene. The CDR3 sequence is 12 residues long. CDR3 residues: CASADRGYGYTF. The CDR3, as DNA: TGTGCCAGCGCCGACAGGGGGTATGGCTACACCTTC.

The chain uses TRBV5-4 and TRBJ2-2; 7 bases align to TRBD1. V lost 4 bases, J lost 7 bases, and 13 bases stayed unmatched. The CDR3 extends over 16 amino acids. Germline V gives CDR1 SGHNT, CDR2 YYREEE (reference sequence). The CDR3 bases are TGTGCCAGCAGCCCGTCTGGACAGGTTATTGGCGGGGAGCTGTTTTTT. It translates to CASSPSGQVIGGELFF.

The chain is built from TRBV18 and TRBJ2-5; perhaps TRBD2 as D (5 bases). This CDR3 is 14 amino acids long. The V end lost 3 bases, the J end lost 5 bases, and 13 bases lay between the germline ends. Looked up from germline, CDR1 is KGHSH and CDR2 is LQKENI. Here the CDR3 DNA reads TGTGCCAGCTCACCCTTGGACTTAGGGGAGACCCAGTACTTC. Its translation is CASSPLDLGETQYF.

This clone has a handful of counts. The chain recombines TRBV2 with TRBJ2-2; tentatively, D is TRBD2 (7 bases). The CDR3 is made up of 16 amino acids. Germline lookup yields CDR1 SNHLY and CDR2 FYNNEI. V was shortened by 0 bases and J by 4 bases, with 12 bases between the two germline ends. DNA for the CDR3: TGTGCCAGCAGTGAAGCGGGGGGGGCAAGCACCGGGGAGCTGTTTTTT. Amino acids: CASSEAGGASTGELFF.

This clone has just a few counts. This chain joins TRBV5-6 and TRBJ1-2, with TRBD1 as a possible D gene (5 bases). CDR1 and CDR2 from the germline V gene are SGHDT and YYEEEE. There are 14 residues in the CDR3. The V and J ends lost 0 bases and 7 bases respectively, with 13 bases between them. CDR3 loop: CASSLAVRGFGYTF. CDR3 sequence (DNA): TGTGCCAGCAGCTTGGCCGTACGGGGGTTTGGCTACACCTTC.

The V call is TRBV6-6, the J call TRBJ1-3; D uncertain. V was shortened by 5 bases and J by 4 bases, with 18 bases between the two germline ends. Germline V gene sequence: CDR1 MNHNY, CDR2 SVGAGI (reference sequence). The CDR3 is made up of 16 amino acids. The CDR3 sequence: CASSPISSVVGNTIYF. The CDR3 DNA sequence: TGTGCCAGCAGTCCTATCTCTTCCGTGGTGGGAAACACCATATATTTT.

The rearrangement uses TRBV2 and TRBJ1-4; TRBD1 matches 9 bases. Trimming took 6 bases from V and 8 from J; bases not matched to a gene: 7. The CDR3 spans 14 residues. CDR1 SNHLY and CDR2 FYNNEI come from the germline V gene. The CDR3 sequence is CASSRTGAFEKLFF. CDR3 bases: TGTGCCAGCAGCAGGACAGGGGCCTTCGAAAAACTGTTTTTT.